The 14 T cell receptor beta chains presented below share a single source sample, sequenced in a study of identical twins. TCRdb re-called the 5' RACE reads through MiXCR, storing one row per CDR3 protein. Here the sample spans 450,000 or so distinct CDR3 sequences, about 24% being singletons. In addition, the sample was reused for a study of T cells expressing NK-cell markers.

The sequencing sample was made of CD4+ T cells sorted from blood. Receptor source: a woman younger than 35 in good health.

This clonotype appeared many times. The V and J genes are TRBV29-1 and TRBJ2-1; 9 nucleotides match TRBD2. The CDR3 is 13 amino acids. After removal of 5 bases from V and 7 bases from J, the junction contained 6 bases not matched to a gene. Looked up from germline, CDR1 is SQVTM and CDR2 is ANQGSEA. CDR3 sequence: CSVRGLAGNEQFF. CDR3 nucleotides: TGCAGCGTTAGGGGACTAGCCGGTAATGAGCAGTTCTTC.

In its sample, this clonotype was seen a few times. CDR3 nucleotide sequence: TGTGCCAGCAGCGGAACTAGCGGGAGAGCAACAGATACGCAGTATTTT. It is translated as CASSGTSGRATDTQYF. The chain carries TRBV9 and TRBJ2-3; 11 bases align to TRBD2. Germline V gene data show CDR1 as SGDLS and CDR2 as YYNGEE. Trimming took 3 bases from V and 3 from J; bases not matched to a gene: 6. The CDR3 is 16 amino acids. The complete variable domain, with remaining parts taken from reference TRBV9 and TRBJ2-3, reads DSGVTQTPKHLITATGQRVTLRCSPRSGDLSVYWYQQSLDQGLQFLIQYYNGEERAKGNILERFSAQQFPDLHSELNLSSLELGDSALYFCASSGTSGRATDTQYFGPGTRLTVL.

This clonotype was detected only a few times. The rearrangement links TRBV5-1 to TRBJ1-1; D is ambiguous. V was trimmed by 0 bases and J by 2 bases, leaving 5 bases between them. Germline V CDR1 and CDR2: SGHRS, YFSETQ. The CDR3 runs to 13 residues. CDR3 in DNA: TGCGCCAGCAGCTTGGATTATAACACTGAAGCTTTCTTT. This codes for CASSLDYNTEAFF.

This chain joins TRBV10-2 and TRBJ2-3; no firm D call. With 7 bases removed from V and 4 bases from J, the gap between germline ends came to 6 bases. CDR1 is WSHSY and CDR2 is SAAADI in the germline V gene. There are 11 residues in the CDR3. The DNA for the CDR3 is TGCGCCAGCAAAGAGGCAGATACGCAGTATTTT. Its translation is CASKEADTQYF.

The chain employs TRBV7-3 and TRBJ2-1; maybe TRBD1 (5 bases). This CDR3 is 15 amino acids long. V was shortened by 5 bases and J by 2 bases, with 13 bases between the two germline ends. CDR1 and CDR2 (germline): SGHTA, FQGTGA. The CDR3 sequence: CASSPSRQTYNEQFF. The CDR3 bases are TGTGCCAGCAGCCCTTCCCGACAGACCTACAATGAGCAGTTCTTC.

This clonotype has just a few counts. DNA for the CDR3: TGTGCCATCAGTGAGGGTAGCGCCACTACGCAGTATTTT. As protein: CAISEGSATTQYF. The chain combines TRBV10-3 with TRBJ2-3, with D maybe TRBD2 (5 bases). Trimming took 2 bases from V and 8 from J, leaving 11 bases between them. The CDR3 has 13 residues. The germline V gene encodes CDR1 ENHRY and CDR2 SYGVKD.

CDR3 DNA: TGCGCCAGCAGCTTGGGCGGGGGTTCGGACACTGAAGCTTTCTTT. It codes for CASSLGGGSDTEAFF. The chain has TRBV5-1 and TRBJ1-1; D might be TRBD1 (5 bases). Germline V gene data show CDR1 as SGHRS and CDR2 as YFSETQ. V dropped 0 bases and J dropped 3 bases, with 12 bases sitting between them. This CDR3 is built from 15 residues.

Details on this clonotype: This could be a read error, since a much larger clone is one nucleotide away. This chain connects TRBV20-1 to TRBJ2-3; D may correspond to TRBD1 or TRBD2 (6 bases each). The germline V gene has CDR1 DFQATT and CDR2 SNEGSKA (reference sequence). The CDR3 sequence is 12 residues long. The V gene lost 3 bases and the J gene lost 4 bases, with 8 bases spanning the gap. CDR3 nucleotide sequence: TGCAGTGCTAGTCGGGGGCCAGATACGCAGTATTTT. It yields the protein CSASRGPDTQYF.

The V call is TRBV2, the J call TRBJ1-2; weak D call: TRBD1 (6 bases). CDR3 length: 13 residues. V was pared by 2 bases and J by 7 bases, with 11 bases between. Germline assignment: CDR1 SNHLY and CDR2 FYNNEI. CDR3 in DNA: TGTGCCAGCAGTGAAAGTGGGGGCGGTGGCTACACCTTC. This encodes CASSESGGGGYTF.

V and J are TRBV5-1 and TRBJ2-2; 8 positions match TRBD2. CDR3 length equals 15 residues. The germline CDR1 and CDR2 sequences are SGHRS and YFSETQ. Unmatched junction bases numbered 7, after V lost 7 bases and J lost 2 bases. The DNA for the CDR3 is TGCGCCAGCCGGGCTACTAGCGGTAACACCGGGGAGCTGTTTTTT. Its protein product is CASRATSGNTGELFF.

This clonotype has only a few counts. The chain employs TRBV9 and TRBJ1-1; TRBD1 aligns across 8 bases. In germline, CDR1 is SGDLS, CDR2 YYNGEE. V shed 4 bases and J 5 bases; nucleotides not matched to a gene: 7. The CDR3 extends over 14 amino acids. For the CDR3, the DNA is TGTGCCAGCAGCCCACGGACAGGGAGGACTGAAGCTTTCTTT. It encodes CASSPRTGRTEAFF.

The J gene is TRBJ2-3, the V gene TRBV12-3 or TRBV12-4, with a possible D match to TRBD1 (5 bases). CDR3 length: 17 residues. V lost 6 bases to trimming and J lost 5 bases, with 24 bases between them. DNA of the CDR3: TGTGCCAGCAGCCAAAATTCCCGACGAGGCCAGGGAGATACGCAGTATTTT. Residues: CASSQNSRRGQGDTQYF.

This clonotype has just a few counts. The V call is TRBV11-3, the J call TRBJ1-6, with 7 bases matching TRBD1. The V gene end was trimmed by 5 bases and the J gene end by 9 bases; junction bases not matched to a gene: 10. The CDR3 is made up of 15 amino acids. CDR1 SGHNT and CDR2 YENEEA come from the germline V gene. CDR3 sequence: CASSTRQGFGSPLHF. The CDR3 region has the DNA TGTGCCAGCAGCACCCGACAGGGTTTCGGTTCACCCCTCCACTTT.

This clonotype was detected only a few times. The chain employs TRBV6-1 and TRBJ2-1, with 10 bases fitting TRBD1. Trimming removed 5 bases from V and 7 bases from J; junction bases left unmatched: 8. The CDR3 is made up of 15 amino acids. CDR1 is MNHNS and CDR2 is SASEGT in the germline V gene. The CDR3, as DNA: TGTGCCAGCAGTCCTCGGACAGGGGGGGTGAATGAGCAGTTCTTC. It translates to CASSPRTGGVNEQFF.